This entry describes one T cell receptor beta chain. This clonotype occurred a few times. The antigen it recognizes is unknown. No base-level quality is on record; no much larger clone is a single base apart. The meaning of the sample's treatment or condition label: allogeneic hematopoietic cell transplantation with graft depleted of TCRalphabeta T cells and CD19 B cells. The transplant recipients were children given TCRalphabeta/CD19-depleted allogeneic hematopoietic cell grafts. Relative to germline, V is 3 bases shorter and J is 5 bases shorter, with 8 bases between their ends. The CDR3, from cysteine to phenylalanine, totals 13 residues. Kept here is only the CDR3 DNA, which spans 39 bases and is read in frame from base 1. CDR1 is given as LNHDA and CDR2 as SQIVND, both from the germline V gene (reference sequence). Receptor libraries were prepared by PCR. Sequenced using an Illumina HiSeq 2500. TCR libraries were prepared with molecular barcoding, using unique molecular identifiers to normalize TCRbeta repertoire quantification. Clones were called with MiXCR by TCRdb after fastp trimmed the public reads at Q25, and only in-frame beta chains were retained. When rows share a CDR3 protein, they turn into one entry using the most common DNA and genes. For this sample there are almost 600,000 distinct CDR3 sequences; roughly 30% appear just once. The top ten constitute under 45% of the sample.

The sample comes from a study of T-cell reconstitution after alpha-beta-depleted transplantation in children (dated by TCRdb to the mid-2010s). Regarding the complete study: Using TCR repertoire profiling, the study followed T-cell immune reconstitution in a quantitative way in children after TCRalphabeta/CD19-depleted allogeneic hematopoietic cell transplantation.

General findings and caveats noted by the study authors: The apparently early alphabetaT-cell count recovery about two months after transplant was reportedly dependent on only several hundred rapidly expanded clones derived from non-depleted graft cells. Over subsequent months, a decline in hyperexpanded clone frequencies was noted, and after one year, T-cell counts and TCRbeta diversity were mostly ascribed to newly produced T cells. In some patients, the high TCRbeta diversity seen at day 60 was put down to recipient T cells and intrathymic progenitors that had survived conditioning.

The receptor was isolated from a boy in the first two years of life with Wiskott-Aldrich syndrome, due to receive a stem cell transplant. The starting material was PBMCs, obtained before TCRalphabeta/CD19-depleted stem cell transplant. The chain is encoded by TRBV19 joined to TRBJ1-5, with the identity of the D gene unclear. In nucleotide form, the sequence is TGTGCCAGTAGTATTGGGTGGGATCAGCCCCAGCATTTT. The translation is CASSIGWDQPQHF.